This TCR beta chain was recovered during a study of blood T cell repertoires in COVID-19. Turning to the study itself: Researchers got acute and convalescent COVID-19 samples from the United States, Italy and Spain. PBMCs, B-cell-depleted T cells, or T cells provided the cDNA or gDNA that made up the material.

Clones were sequenced by immunoSEQ multiplex PCR, and TCRdb holds only the in-frame ones, with some missing. The data contain about 190,000 clones, around nine tenths of them seen just once; the ten biggest clones take up 6%. Per germline, CDR1 SGDLS and CDR2 YYNGEE. Trimming at V came to 3 bases and at J to 0 bases, leaving 8 bases not matched to a gene. The CDR3 is 16 amino acids. The chain has TRBV9 and TRBJ1-1, with 7 bases aligning to TRBD1. The receptor's source is a man aged 35 to 55 with active or convalescent COVID-19. The sample taken for sequencing was peripheral blood. The CDR3 DNA reads as TGTGCCAGCAGCGGAGCCCCCGGGACAGTGAACACTGAAGCTTTCTTT. This gives the protein CASSGAPGTVNTEAFF. Combining the CDR3 with reference TRBV9 and TRBJ1-1 gives the whole variable domain DSGVTQTPKHLITATGQRVTLRCSPRSGDLSVYWYQQSLDQGLQFLIQYYNGEERAKGNILERFSAQQFPDLHSELNLSSLELGDSALYFCASSGAPGTVNTEAFFGQGTRLTVV.